One and the same sample provided the 4 T cell receptor beta chains below, sequenced in a study of shared clonotypes between healthy human individuals. Here immunoSEQ multiplex PCR was the method, and the copy in TCRdb shows in-frame clones only, minus some. The data contain about 960,000 clones, about three quarters of them singletons. The sample was memory CD4+ T cells sorted from blood. The subset denotes: CD45RA-negative fraction. All receptors come from a man aged 18 to 29 in good health.

The rearrangement uses TRBV13 and TRBJ2-5; 8 bases align to TRBD2. Germline CDR1 and CDR2: PRHDT and FYEKMQ (reference sequence). This CDR3 region has 14 residues. Germline trimming cut 5 bases from V and 4 bases from J; bases unmatched to any gene: 6. The CDR3 reads CASSPSGLGETQYF. Here the CDR3 DNA reads TGTGCCAGCAGCCCATCGGGACTAGGAGAGACCCAGTACTTC.

This chain joins TRBV28 and TRBJ2-7; 9 bases agree with TRBD1. The V and J ends lost 2 bases and 4 bases, in that order; junction bases with no gene match: 9. The CDR3 loop spans 16 amino acids. The germline CDR1 and CDR2 sequences are MDHEN and SYDVKM. Here the CDR3 reads CASSLSSGQGGYEQYF. The CDR3 region has the DNA TGTGCCAGCAGTTTAAGTTCGGGACAGGGAGGGTACGAGCAGTACTTC.

CDR3 amino acids: CASSPPTGSNEQFF. CDR3 bases: TGTGCCAGCAGCCCACCGACAGGGTCCAATGAGCAGTTCTTC. The chain couples TRBV7-8 to TRBJ2-1, with 7 bases lining up with TRBD1. This CDR3 contains 14 residues. The J segment lost 6 bases and the V segment lost 5 bases, leaving 7 bases of the junction unmatched. Germline assignment: CDR1 SGHVS and CDR2 FQNEAQ.

The rearrangement links TRBV2 to TRBJ1-4, with a weak D call TRBD1 (6 bases). The CDR3 has 14 amino acids. The V and J ends lost 4 bases and 8 bases respectively, with 14 bases between them. Germline assignment: CDR1 SNHLY and CDR2 FYNNEI. CDR3 DNA sequence: TGTGCCAGCAGTGGGGGGGGCGCTTGGGAAAAACTGTTTTTT. Protein: CASSGGGAWEKLFF. Complete variable domain (other parts from reference TRBV2 and TRBJ1-4): EPEVTQTPSHQVTQMGQEVILRCVPISNHLYFYWYRQILGQKVEFLVSFYNNEISEKSEIFDDQFSVERPDGSNFTLKIRSTKLEDSAMYFCASSGGGAWEKLFFGSGTQLSVL.